The 29 T cell receptor beta chains in this list originate from one sample, sequenced in a study of CD8+CD57+ T cells in acquired aplastic anemia (dated by TCRdb to the late 2010s). Flow cytometry had shown CD8+CD57+ cell expansion in the patients selected for sequencing. The sample was run on an Illumina HiSeq 2000. Genomic DNA was used as template for profiling of TCR beta VDJ combinations and CDR3 sequences. TCRdb applied fastp at Q25 and MiXCR to the public reads, then kept only in-frame beta chains. Merged by CDR3 protein, the rows form single entries marked with the most common genes and DNA. Counted in this sample were about 190,000 distinct CDR3 sequences; 40% to 50% of them appeared once. The ten largest clones capture about 9.5% of the sample. The sample was sorted CD4+, CD8+, or CD8+CD57+ T cells (not recorded which) from PBMCs. The receptor set was obtained from a human donor with aplastic anemia.

V and J are TRBV5-5 and TRBJ1-5; 7 bases are shared with TRBD1. Unmatched junction bases numbered 5, after V lost 1 base and J lost 10 bases. The germline CDR1 and CDR2 sequences are SGHKS and YYEKEE (reference sequence). The CDR3 is 13 amino acids. For the CDR3, the DNA is TGTGCCAGCAGCTTGATGACAGGGCAACCCCAGCATTTT. This translates into CASSLMTGQPQHF.

This clonotype was observed many times. This rearrangement joins TRBV20-1 to TRBJ1-2, with D unresolved. Trimming shortened V by 5 bases and J by 2 bases, and 15 bases separated the two germline ends. Germline V lookup: CDR1 DFQATT, CDR2 SNEGSKA (reference sequence). The CDR3 has 14 amino acids. The chain's CDR3 is CSAPGPGLNYGYTF. DNA of the CDR3: TGCAGTGCTCCAGGCCCGGGATTGAACTATGGCTACACCTTC.

The chain combines TRBV20-1 with TRBJ1-5; D is ambiguous. The CDR3 covers 12 residues. The germline gives CDR1 DFQATT, CDR2 SNEGSKA (reference sequence). Trimming cost V 0 bases and J 6 bases, with 6 bases left between them. This chain's CDR3 is CSARDGPQPQHF. CDR3 sequence (DNA): TGCAGTGCTAGAGATGGGCCTCAGCCCCAGCATTTT.

This clonotype was observed many times. The chain joins TRBV19 to TRBJ2-5; D not resolved. The germline V and J ends were trimmed by 3 bases and 1 base, with 12 bases remaining between them. In germline, CDR1 is LNHDA, CDR2 SQIVND (reference sequence). This CDR3 has 15 amino acids. CDR3 bases: TGTGCCAGTAGTATGGCCGGGCTGCTCCAAGAGACCCAGTACTTC. Translating it yields CASSMAGLLQETQYF.

As to this clonotype: One base away lies a much larger clone, so this may be a sequencing read error. J is TRBJ2-3 and V is TRBV5-1, with 8 positions matching TRBD2. This CDR3 has 14 residues. Germline CDR1 and CDR2: SGHRS and YFSETQ. Unmatched junction bases numbered 2, after V lost 0 bases and J lost 5 bases. The CDR3 DNA is TGCGCCAGCAGCTTGGTACGGGGGGGAGATACGCAGTATTTT. Translating it yields CASSLVRGGDTQYF.

This clonotype was counted at least ten times. The DNA of the CDR3 is TGTGCCAGCAGCCCCGGACAGGCAGAGACCCAGTACTTC. This encodes CASSPGQAETQYF. This chain links TRBV11-2 with TRBJ2-5, with 7 bases that match TRBD1. The germline CDR1 and CDR2 sequences are SGHAT and FQNNGV. CDR3 length equals 13 residues. Trimming at V came to 5 bases and at J to 4 bases, leaving 4 bases not matched to a gene.

V gene TRBV9 combines with J gene TRBJ1-4; TRBD1 matches 8 bases. V shed 4 bases, J shed 5 bases, and the junction held 7 bases outside the gene matches. There are 15 residues in the CDR3. Germline CDR1 is SGDLS and CDR2 is YYNGEE. Here the CDR3 DNA reads TGTGCCAGCAGCCCTATGCAGGGGGCCAATGAAAAACTGTTTTTT. It codes for CASSPMQGANEKLFF.

This clonotype came up many times. This chain connects TRBV7-2 to TRBJ1-5; 8 nucleotides line up with TRBD1. J lost 6 bases, V lost 5 bases, and 9 bases had no gene match. Germline V gene lookup returns CDR1 SGHTA and CDR2 FQGNSA. This CDR3 is built from 15 residues. The CDR3 DNA sequence: TGTGCCAGCAGCCCCGGCCAGGGGGCCGGTCAGCCCCAGCATTTT. This codes for CASSPGQGAGQPQHF.

This clonotype was detected ten times or more. This sequence joins TRBV20-1 and TRBJ2-7, with 8 positions matching TRBD2. Germline lookup yields CDR1 DFQATT and CDR2 SNEGSKA (reference sequence). This CDR3 is 15 amino acids long. V dropped 4 bases and J dropped 4; count of bases not matched to a gene: 12. CDR3 DNA: TGCAGTGCTAAGCGGCGGATAGCGGGATCTTACGAGCAGTACTTC. Protein product: CSAKRRIAGSYEQYF.

A word on this clonotype: This could be a read error, since a much larger clone is one nucleotide away. The chain links TRBV14 to TRBJ2-7, with 8 bases identical to TRBD2. The junction had 18 bases not matched to a gene; V was cut back by 8 bases and J by 6 bases. Looked up from germline, CDR1 is SGHDN and CDR2 is FVKESK. This CDR3 is built from 16 residues. The CDR3 DNA is TGTGCCAGCGGTTACTCGTTCCGCGGGAGGCAGGGCGAGCAGTACTTC. This codes for CASGYSFRGRQGEQYF.

Concerning this clonotype itself: The junction shows a germline mismatch at one end, possibly a read error. The chain combines TRBV12-3 or TRBV12-4 with TRBJ1-1; TRBD1 matches at 7 bases. The CDR3 has 15 residues. CDR3 bases: TGTGCCAGCAGTCCAGAATACCAGGGGGACACTGAAGCTTACTTT. Translation: CASSPEYQGDTEAYF.

This clonotype came up many times. The gene calls are TRBV5-1 and TRBJ2-5, with 8 bases fitting TRBD1. The J segment lost 3 bases and the V segment lost 1 base, leaving 2 bases of the junction unmatched. CDR3 size: 14 residues. The germline gives CDR1 SGHRS, CDR2 YFSETQ. As DNA, the CDR3 is TGCGCCAGCAGCTTGACAGGGGGTAAAGAGACCCAGTACTTC. It is translated as CASSLTGGKETQYF.

This clonotype was seen a handful of times. V and J are TRBV15 and TRBJ1-1, with 7 nucleotides matching TRBD1. The CDR3 spans 16 residues. CDR1 is LNHNV, CDR2 YYDKDF, per germline (reference sequence). V lost 0 bases, J lost 7 bases, and 11 bases stayed unmatched. CDR3 residues: CATSRDLGVDRIEAFF. The CDR3 DNA reads TGTGCCACCAGCAGAGATCTTGGGGTGGACAGGATTGAAGCTTTCTTT.

This rearrangement joins TRBV4-1 to TRBJ2-1, with 16 nucleotides matching TRBD2. CDR3 size: 19 residues. Germline-derived CDR1 and CDR2 are MGHRA and YSYEKL. J lost 3 bases, V lost 4 bases, and 9 bases had no gene match. CDR3 DNA: TGCGCCAGCAGCCTGGGACTAGCGGGAGGGACCCCTGACTACAATGAGCAGTTCTTC. Translated: CASSLGLAGGTPDYNEQFF.

This clonotype came up many times. The chain couples TRBV19 to TRBJ2-2; TRBD1 agrees at 9 bases. There are 18 residues in the CDR3. Germline V gene data show CDR1 as LNHDA and CDR2 as SQIVND (reference sequence). V shed 5 bases, J shed 4 bases, and the junction held 14 bases outside the gene matches. CDR3 protein: CASSFKTYGTGRTGELFF. DNA of the CDR3: TGTGCCAGTAGTTTCAAGACGTACGGGACAGGGCGCACCGGGGAGCTGTTTTTT.

This clonotype was seen once. The chain links TRBV7-2 to TRBJ2-7; 8 positions match TRBD1. Germline V gene sequence: CDR1 SGHTA, CDR2 FQGNSA. J was trimmed by 0 bases and V by 5 bases; bases with no gene match: 9. The CDR3 covers 16 residues. The CDR3 protein is CASSRTGTGSSYEQYF. DNA of the CDR3: TGTGCCAGCAGCAGAACCGGGACAGGAAGCTCCTACGAGCAGTACTTC.

V and J are TRBV2 and TRBJ2-1, with TRBD1 as a possible D gene (6 bases). This CDR3 has 13 amino acids. Germline V lookup: CDR1 SNHLY, CDR2 FYNNEI. V was shortened by 7 bases and J by 2 bases, with 9 bases between the two germline ends. The CDR3 nucleotides read TGTGCCAGCATCGGACAGCCCTACAATGAGCAGTTCTTC. Protein: CASIGQPYNEQFF.

In this sample, this clonotype turned up once. The chain couples TRBV19 to TRBJ2-7; TRBD1 matches 7 bases. The V segment lost 8 bases and the J segment 0 bases; nucleotides outside the gene matches: 4. This CDR3 has 13 residues. Germline assignment: CDR1 LNHDA and CDR2 SQIVND (reference sequence). CDR3 protein: CASGTANSYEQYF. CDR3 nucleotide sequence: TGTGCCAGTGGGACAGCCAACTCCTACGAGCAGTACTTC.

This clonotype was found a few times. The chain links TRBV7-2 to TRBJ2-2; D might be TRBD2 (6 bases). The V gene lost 1 base and the J gene lost 9 bases, with 18 bases spanning the gap. Germline V CDR1 and CDR2: SGHTA, FQGNSA. This CDR3 contains 16 residues. The CDR3: CASSLDPAGSLRELFF. CDR3 in DNA: TGTGCCAGCAGCTTAGACCCAGCGGGTTCCCTCCGGGAGCTGTTTTTT.

The chain recombines TRBV9 with TRBJ1-1; D is unclear. There are 12 residues in the CDR3. Looked up from germline, CDR1 is SGDLS and CDR2 is YYNGEE. V was trimmed by 0 bases and J by 4 bases, leaving 4 bases between them. CDR3 DNA: TGTGCCAGCAGCGTAGACGGCACTGAAGCTTTCTTT. This codes for CASSVDGTEAFF.

The chain couples TRBV7-2 to TRBJ1-2; unclear D gene. Deletions cut 5 bases from V and 8 bases from J, with 9 bases between. Germline V gene lookup returns CDR1 SGHTA and CDR2 FQGNSA. The length of the CDR3 is 11 residues. The CDR3 spells CASSLTLGYTF. In DNA, the CDR3 is TGTGCCAGCAGCCTAACCTTGGGCTACACCTTC.

V and J are TRBV2 and TRBJ2-1; 7 bases map to TRBD2. Germline trimming cut 7 bases from V and 8 bases from J; bases unmatched to any gene: 8. Germline-derived CDR1 and CDR2 are SNHLY and FYNNEI. The CDR3 length is 13 residues. The DNA of the CDR3 is TGTGCCAGCATGCGGGGGAGTAACGATGAGCAGTTCTTC. As protein: CASMRGSNDEQFF.

The chain employs TRBV7-2 and TRBJ2-7; maybe TRBD1 (6 bases). The CDR3 extends over 11 amino acids. Looked up from germline, CDR1 is SGHTA and CDR2 is FQGNSA. Trimming took 2 bases from V and 7 from J, leaving 6 bases between them. CDR3 residues: CASSLQGEQYF. The CDR3 DNA follows: TGTGCCAGCAGCTTACAGGGGGAGCAGTACTTC.

Many counts were recorded for this clonotype. This chain joins TRBV19 and TRBJ1-3; unclear D gene. V was clipped by 3 bases and J by 0 bases, with 3 bases between them. This CDR3 is 13 amino acids long. Germline assignment: CDR1 LNHDA and CDR2 SQIVND (reference sequence). CDR3 region: CASSMLSGNTIYF. The CDR3 coding sequence is TGTGCCAGTAGTATGCTCTCTGGAAACACCATATATTTT.

The rearrangement links TRBV10-3 to TRBJ2-3, with 9 positions matching TRBD2. J gave up 2 bases and V 2 bases, and 5 bases lay outside the gene matches. The CDR3 totals 16 residues. The germline CDR1 and CDR2 sequences are ENHRY and SYGVKD. The CDR3 reads CAISEVASGVTDTQYF. The CDR3 DNA is TGTGCCATCAGTGAGGTGGCTAGCGGGGTCACAGATACGCAGTATTTT.

The chain employs TRBV7-6 and TRBJ1-5; tentative D call: TRBD1 (5 bases). The CDR3 contains 15 residues. Trimming shortened V by 5 bases and J by 2 bases, and 13 bases separated the two germline ends. The V gene's germline CDR1 is SGHVS and CDR2 FNYEAQ. The CDR3: CASSPPGVGNQPQHF. DNA of the CDR3: TGTGCCAGCAGCCCCCCGGGGGTTGGCAATCAGCCCCAGCATTTT.

This clonotype came up many times. The chain is built from TRBV12-3 or TRBV12-4 and TRBJ2-7; D is undetermined. The CDR3 is 12 residues long. Trimming stripped 2 bases from V and 9 bases from J, with 11 bases between. The CDR3 loop reads CASSLRMWRQYF. The CDR3, as DNA: TGTGCCAGCAGTTTAAGAATGTGGAGGCAGTACTTC.

This clonotype was recorded only once. The CDR3 protein is CSARGLAVADTQYF. The CDR3 DNA sequence: TGCAGTGCACGGGGACTAGCTGTCGCAGATACGCAGTATTTT. V usage is TRBV20-1 and J usage is TRBJ2-3; 9 bases line up with TRBD2. V was clipped by 6 bases and J by 4 bases; unmatched bases: 8. CDR1 is DFQATT and CDR2 is SNEGSKA in the germline V gene (reference sequence). The CDR3 spans 14 residues.

The sample holds many counts of this clonotype. V gene TRBV5-1 combines with J gene TRBJ2-7; tentative D call: TRBD1 (6 bases). Germline assignment: CDR1 SGHRS and CDR2 YFSETQ. V lost 0 bases to trimming and J lost 0 bases, with 13 bases between them. The CDR3 consists of 16 residues. The CDR3 sequence: CASSLGRDTLSYEQYF. The CDR3 DNA reads as TGCGCCAGCAGCTTGGGTCGGGACACCCTCTCCTACGAGCAGTACTTC.